This T cell receptor (beta chain) was identified during a study of T-cell memory formation after mild COVID-19. As for the study in general: Clusters were largely donor specific. Study outcomes and limitations: Confirmation was lacking for SARS-CoV-2 specificity of second-wave clones that peaked on day 37.

This clonotype was seen a few times. Its specificity is unknown. The CDR3 covers 14 residues. The germline V gene has CDR1 SEHNR and CDR2 FQNEAQ (reference sequence). The V end was cut by 2 bases, the J end by 0 bases, with 7 bases between. TCRdb recomputed calls from the 5' RACE reads with MiXCR, one row per CDR3 protein. The data hold over 300,000 distinct CDR3 sequences, with roughly 19% observed a single time. The TCR originated in a man aged 18 to 35 who had mild COVID-19 (a few samples of this study predate the infection). Cell type and time point are not known. The V gene is TRBV7-9, the J gene TRBJ2-5; D is unclear. The material sequenced was PBMCs or a T cell subset sorted from them (not recorded which). The CDR3 loop is CASSLMQDQETQYF. The CDR3 nucleotides are TGTGCCAGCAGCTTAATGCAGGACCAAGAGACCCAGTACTTC.